This TCR beta chain was captured in a study of cytomegalovirus exposure and HLA in healthy donors. Overall study findings and caveats: Across donors, most TCRs were seen rarely, yet some public ones were widespread. It was taken for granted in presence/absence analyses that sequencing depth across donors was roughly uniform.

In regard to this clone: Its specificity is unknown.

PCR was performed using 60 Vbeta and 13 Jbeta primers. In the source study's methods: Later analysis identified 65 million to 80 million unique TCR beta chains, approximately 11 million shared. Generated by immunoSEQ multiplex PCR, the TCRdb table keeps only in-frame clones and is missing some. The DNA was the basis for D and trimming; V, J and clone size are from that table. The sample includes more than 95,000 clones, approximately 72% of them seen just once. Unmatched junction bases numbered 4, after V lost 0 bases and J lost 4 bases. The CDR3 has 14 amino acids. CDR1 is SGHRS and CDR2 is YFSETQ in the germline V gene.

Sequences were obtained from PBMCs. The sequence came from a woman in her seventies in good health and CMV-seropositive. V usage is TRBV5-1 and J usage is TRBJ2-7, with 7 positions matching TRBD1. The CDR3 here is CASSLVAGGYEQYF. In nucleotides, the CDR3 is TGCGCCAGCAGCTTGGTGGCAGGGGGTTACGAGCAGTACTTC.